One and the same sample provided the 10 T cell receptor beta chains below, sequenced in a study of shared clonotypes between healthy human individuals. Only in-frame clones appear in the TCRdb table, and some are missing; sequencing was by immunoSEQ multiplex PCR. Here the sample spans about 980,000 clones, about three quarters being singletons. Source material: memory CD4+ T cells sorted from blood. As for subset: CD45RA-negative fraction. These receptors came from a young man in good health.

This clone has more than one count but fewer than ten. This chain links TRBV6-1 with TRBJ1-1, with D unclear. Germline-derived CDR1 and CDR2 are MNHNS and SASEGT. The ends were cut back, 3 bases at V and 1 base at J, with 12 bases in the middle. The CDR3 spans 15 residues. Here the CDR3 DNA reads TGTGCCAGCAGTGATATCCAGGCTACGAACACTGAAGCTTTCTTT. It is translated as CASSDIQATNTEAFF.

In nucleotides, the CDR3 is TGTGCCAGCAGTTCACTTAGGGGCCAGCCCCAGCATTTT. This encodes CASSSLRGQPQHF. The chain carries TRBV6-1 and TRBJ1-5, with D tentatively TRBD1 (5 bases). Germline values: CDR1 MNHNS, CDR2 SASEGT. Trimming pared 5 bases from V and 7 bases from J, leaving 12 bases between. The CDR3 spans 13 residues.

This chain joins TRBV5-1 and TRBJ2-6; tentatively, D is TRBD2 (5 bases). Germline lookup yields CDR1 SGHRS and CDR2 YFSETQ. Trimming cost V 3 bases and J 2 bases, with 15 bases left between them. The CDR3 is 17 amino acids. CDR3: CASSWNLARTGANVLTF. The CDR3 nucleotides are TGCGCCAGCAGCTGGAACCTAGCCCGTACTGGGGCCAACGTCCTGACTTTC.

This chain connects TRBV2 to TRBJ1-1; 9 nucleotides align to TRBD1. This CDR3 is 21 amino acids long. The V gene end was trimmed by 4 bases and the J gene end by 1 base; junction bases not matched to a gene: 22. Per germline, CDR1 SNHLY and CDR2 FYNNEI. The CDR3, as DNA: TGTGCCAGCAGTGTTGGGTACCGGGACAGGGTTTCAAAGATCGGGAACACTGAAGCTTTCTTT. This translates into CASSVGYRDRVSKIGNTEAFF.

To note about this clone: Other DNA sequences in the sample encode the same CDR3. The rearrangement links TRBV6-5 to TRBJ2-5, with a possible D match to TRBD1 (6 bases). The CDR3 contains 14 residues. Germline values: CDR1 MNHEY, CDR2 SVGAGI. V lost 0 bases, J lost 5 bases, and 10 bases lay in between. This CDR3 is CASSYSTGGETQYF. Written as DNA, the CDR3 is TGTGCCAGCAGTTACTCGACAGGCGGGGAGACCCAGTACTTC.

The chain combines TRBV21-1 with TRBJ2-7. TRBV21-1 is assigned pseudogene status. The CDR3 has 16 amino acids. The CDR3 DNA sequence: TGTGCCAGCCGATACCCGGCCACCGAATTCACCTACGAGCAGTACTTC. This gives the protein CASRYPATEFTYEQYF.

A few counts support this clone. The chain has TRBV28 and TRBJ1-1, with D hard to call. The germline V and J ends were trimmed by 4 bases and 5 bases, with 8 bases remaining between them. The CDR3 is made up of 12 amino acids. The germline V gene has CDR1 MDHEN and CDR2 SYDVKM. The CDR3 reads CASSYRGTEAFF. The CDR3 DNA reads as TGTGCCAGCAGTTACCGGGGAACTGAAGCTTTCTTT.

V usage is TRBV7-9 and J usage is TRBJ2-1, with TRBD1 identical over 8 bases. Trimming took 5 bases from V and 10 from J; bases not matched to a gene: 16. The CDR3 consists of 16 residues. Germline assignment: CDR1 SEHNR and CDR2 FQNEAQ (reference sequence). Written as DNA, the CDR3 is TGTGCCAGCAGCCCCGAGGACAGGGAAATGCCTAGAGAGCAGTTCTTC. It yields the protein CASSPEDREMPREQFF.

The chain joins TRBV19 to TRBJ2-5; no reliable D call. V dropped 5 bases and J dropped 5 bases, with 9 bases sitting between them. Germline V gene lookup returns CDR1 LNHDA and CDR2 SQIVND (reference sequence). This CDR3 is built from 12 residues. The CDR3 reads CASSRMGETQYF. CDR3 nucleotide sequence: TGTGCCAGTAGTCGAATGGGGGAGACCCAGTACTTC.

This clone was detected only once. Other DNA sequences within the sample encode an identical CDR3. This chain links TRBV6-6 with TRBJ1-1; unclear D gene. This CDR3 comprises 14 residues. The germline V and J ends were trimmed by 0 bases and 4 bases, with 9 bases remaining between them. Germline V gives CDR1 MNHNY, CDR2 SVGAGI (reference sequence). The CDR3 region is CASSYSERGTEAFF. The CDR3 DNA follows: TGTGCCAGCAGTTACTCGGAGCGGGGCACTGAAGCTTTCTTT.